The 12 T cell receptor beta chains below come from one sample, sequenced in a study of identical twins. TCRdb passed the 5' RACE reads through MiXCR, listing each CDR3 protein once. The sample lists around 680,000 distinct CDR3 sequences, around 8.6% seen once, with 0.98% in the top ten. This same sample was also part of a study on yellow fever vaccine responses in identical twins.

Sequenced sample: PBMCs. The source of these receptors is a woman under 30 in good health.

The rearrangement uses TRBV12-3 or TRBV12-4 and TRBJ2-2; D remains unclear. Trimming shortened V by 7 bases and J by 1 base, and 10 bases separated the two germline ends. CDR3 length: 14 residues. DNA for the CDR3: TGTGCCAGCATCCCCTTTGTGAACACCGGGGAGCTGTTTTTT. Its translation: CASIPFVNTGELFF.

This clonotype was observed many times. The chain joins TRBV29-1 to TRBJ2-1; TRBD2 might be the D (5 bases). Trimming shortened V by 1 base and J by 7 bases, and 14 bases separated the two germline ends. CDR1 SQVTM and CDR2 ANQGSEA come from the germline V gene. This CDR3 comprises 14 residues. This chain's CDR3 is CSVEGQNRGNEQFF. DNA of the CDR3: TGCAGCGTTGAAGGGCAGAACAGAGGGAATGAGCAGTTCTTC.

This clonotype appeared a few times. J is TRBJ2-3 and V is TRBV6-2 or TRBV6-3; TRBD2 matches at 16 bases. V lost 10 bases and J lost 4; bases outside the gene matches: 8. Per germline, CDR1 MNHEY and CDR2 SVGEGT. The length of the CDR3 is 16 residues. The DNA for the CDR3 is TGTGCCACCGGGACTAGCGGGAGGGCGAGGGCAGATACGCAGTATTTT. This gives the protein CATGTSGRARADTQYF.

This clonotype was observed a handful of times. This rearrangement joins TRBV20-1 to TRBJ2-5; D not resolved. Germline V CDR1 and CDR2: DFQATT, SNEGSKA (reference sequence). Deletions cut 4 bases from V and 4 bases from J, with 16 bases between. The CDR3 covers 14 residues. The CDR3 DNA is TGCAGTGCTATGACGCCTCTCGATGGAGAGACCCAGTACTTC. Protein product: CSAMTPLDGETQYF.

Many counts were recorded for this clonotype. The CDR3 protein is CASSLGGVADTQYF. CDR3 DNA sequence: TGTGCCAGCAGTTTAGGTGGGGTGGCAGATACGCAGTATTTT. V is TRBV12-3 or TRBV12-4 and J is TRBJ2-3, with D uncertain. Trimming stripped 1 base from V and 4 bases from J, with 9 bases between. The CDR3 totals 14 residues.

This clonotype was counted between two and nine times. The chain employs TRBV7-8 and TRBJ2-2, with TRBD2 as a possible D gene (7 bases). CDR3 length: 17 residues. The V gene's germline CDR1 is SGHVS and CDR2 FQNEAQ. V was shortened by 3 bases and J by 5 bases, with 19 bases between the two germline ends. The CDR3 sequence is CASSLGGGFSGTGELFF. The CDR3 DNA reads as TGTGCCAGCAGCTTGGGGGGGGGCTTTTCGGGGACCGGGGAGCTGTTTTTT.

In this sample, this clonotype turned up a few times. The genes are TRBV15 and TRBJ1-4; TRBD1 is a possible D gene (5 bases). The CDR3 sequence is 13 residues long. The V end lost 4 bases, the J end lost 4 bases, and 7 bases lay between the germline ends. Germline CDR1 is LNHNV and CDR2 is YYDKDF (reference sequence). The CDR3 bases are TGTGCCACCAGCAACAGGAATAATGAAAAACTGTTTTTT. Protein product: CATSNRNNEKLFF.

This clonotype came up a few times. The rearrangement uses TRBV29-1 and TRBJ1-1; tentatively, D is TRBD1 (6 bases). The germline V gene has CDR1 SQVTM and CDR2 ANQGSEA. The CDR3 is 12 amino acids. V shed 7 bases and J shed 7 bases, with 16 bases lying between them. The CDR3 DNA reads TGCAGCGCCTACAGGGAGAGGGGTGAAGCTTTCTTT. Translated: CSAYRERGEAFF.

The J gene is TRBJ2-3, the V gene TRBV27; the D gene is possibly TRBD1 (5 bases). This CDR3 contains 14 residues. CDR1 MNHEY and CDR2 SMNVEV come from the germline V gene (reference sequence). V lost 5 bases, J lost 4 bases, and 13 bases lay in between. The CDR3 reads CASSALRVPDTQYF. As DNA, the CDR3 is TGTGCCAGCAGTGCACTCAGGGTTCCAGATACGCAGTATTTT.

This clonotype was counted at least ten times. The rearrangement uses TRBV6-5 and TRBJ2-1; 15 nucleotides line up with TRBD2. CDR1 and CDR2 from the germline V gene are MNHEY and SVGAGI. The CDR3 covers 17 residues. Germline trimming cut 3 bases from V and 7 bases from J; bases unmatched to any gene: 7. The CDR3, as DNA: TGTGCCAGCAGTTATGACTCGGGACTAGCGGGGGGAAATGAGCAGTTCTTC. Translated: CASSYDSGLAGGNEQFF.

V gene TRBV12-5 combines with J gene TRBJ2-7, with a possible D match to TRBD2 (5 bases). Germline V gene data show CDR1 as LGHNT and CDR2 as FRNRAP. This CDR3 contains 15 residues. The CDR3 spells CASTKEVPCALEQYF. The CDR3, as DNA: TGTGCCTCCACCAAGGAGGTACCTTGTGCACTCGAGCAGTACTTC.

This clonotype is judged medium-sized (0.01 to 0.1%). The V gene is TRBV29-1, the J gene TRBJ2-2; 9 nucleotides align to TRBD1. The CDR3 length is 14 residues. Germline loops: CDR1 SQVTM, CDR2 ANQGSEA. J lost 5 bases, V lost 7 bases, and 8 bases had no gene match. Here the CDR3 reads CSAGQGSRTGELFF. CDR3 sequence (DNA): TGCAGCGCCGGACAGGGGTCTAGGACCGGGGAGCTGTTTTTT.